These T cell receptor beta chains were read from a single sample in a study of Graves' ophthalmopathy and Graves' hyperthyroidism. TCRdb re-called the multiplex PCR reads with MiXCR, one entry per CDR3 protein. The table lists approximately 540,000 distinct CDR3 sequences, roughly 39% of them singletons. Sample: peripheral blood or thyroid tissue (not recorded which). The receptors originated from an adult man with Graves' hyperthyroidism. Each CDR3 is given with its conserved first and last residue. D genes are given only for firm matches. Size is stated for part of the rows, as once, few or many counts, or as a class when the clone is expanded.

d_call clone_size j_call v_call cdr3_aa cdr3_nt
- - TRBJ2-6 TRBV9 CASGGGANVLTF TGTGCCAGCGGGGGAGGGGCCAACGTCCTGACTTTC
- - TRBJ1-3 TRBV2 CASSALGSGNTIYF TGTGCCAGCAGTGCCCTGGGCTCTGGAAACACCATATATTTT
- many TRBJ1-1 TRBV20-1 CSAAEQGRFTEAFF TGCAGTGCCGCCGAACAGGGACGATTTACTGAAGCTTTCTTT
- - TRBJ1-6 TRBV10-3 CAISEGDSPLHF TGTGCCATCAGTGAGGGGGATTCACCCCTCCACTTT
TRBD1 - TRBJ2-3 TRBV5-1 CASSWDRDGYTDTQYF TGCGCCAGCAGCTGGGACAGGGATGGCTACACAGATACGCAGTATTTT
- many TRBJ1-2 TRBV5-1 CASSLSFAGYGYTF TGCGCCAGCAGCTTATCTTTCGCGGGCTATGGCTACACCTTC
- few TRBJ2-7 TRBV2 CASSERWAAYEQYF TGTGCCAGCAGTGAGAGGTGGGCGGCCTACGAGCAGTACTTC
- - TRBJ1-3 TRBV7-8 CASPRGDGNTIYF TGTGCCAGCCCGAGGGGTGACGGAAACACCATATATTTT
- many TRBJ1-6 TRBV28 CASSALRQSSYNSPLHF TGTGCCAGCAGTGCCCTCCGACAGAGCTCCTATAATTCACCCCTCCACTTT
- - TRBJ1-6 TRBV10-3 CASSFVGSSYNSPLHF TGTGCCAGCAGTTTTGTCGGGAGCTCCTATAATTCACCCCTCCACTTT
- few TRBJ1-2 TRBV3-1 CASSQTQDGYYGYTF TGTGCCAGCAGCCAAACCCAGGACGGATACTATGGCTACACCTTC
- many TRBJ2-7 TRBV6-5 CASSPQGGSNEQYF TGTGCCAGCAGTCCCCAGGGGGGAAGCAACGAGCAGTACTTC
TRBD1 few TRBJ1-1 TRBV4-1 CASSQVGIQGRTEAFF TGCGCCAGCAGCCAAGTGGGCATACAGGGGAGGACTGAAGCTTTCTTT
- many TRBJ1-4 TRBV5-1 CASSLGGAEKLFF TGCGCCAGCAGCTTGGGAGGGGCGGAAAAACTGTTTTTT
- - TRBJ2-1 TRBV7-2 CASSLDGARTQFF TGTGCCAGCAGCTTAGATGGGGCAAGGACCCAGTTCTTC
TRBD1 - TRBJ1-2 TRBV5-1 CASSAGQVSSYGYTF TGCGCCAGCAGCGCGGGACAGGTGTCGTCCTATGGCTACACCTTC
TRBD1 - TRBJ2-5 TRBV7-8 CASSPRQGDQETQYF TGTGCCAGCAGCCCACGACAGGGCGACCAAGAGACCCAGTACTTC
- - TRBJ1-3 TRBV6-1 CASSLNPGLNSGNTIYF TGTGCCAGCAGCCTAAACCCCGGACTAAACTCTGGAAACACCATATATTTT
- - TRBJ1-2 TRBV29-1 CSVLDRNYGYTF TGCAGCGTTCTAGACAGAAACTATGGCTACACCTTC
- - TRBJ1-1 TRBV6-5 CASSLFIGTTEAFF TGTGCCAGCAGTTTATTTATCGGGACCACTGAAGCTTTCTTT
- many TRBJ2-5 TRBV20-1 CSAREPARGVETQYF TGCAGTGCTAGAGAACCTGCCAGGGGAGTGGAGACCCAGTACTTC
- many TRBJ2-2 TRBV25-1 CASSRGGGTGELFF TGTGCCAGCAGTCGAGGGGGTGGCACCGGGGAGCTGTTTTTT
- once TRBJ1-6 TRBV15 CATSRDRADSASPLHF TGTGCCACCAGCAGAGATCGGGCGGACAGCGCCTCGCCCCTCCACTTT
TRBD2 - TRBJ2-1 TRBV20-1 CSARPFGLGGNEQFF TGCAGTGCTAGGCCATTCGGACTAGGAGGGAATGAGCAGTTCTTC
TRBD1 - TRBJ1-1 TRBV7-9 CASSPDRGSDTEAFF TGTGCCAGCAGCCCTGACAGGGGATCGGACACTGAAGCTTTCTTT
TRBD2 many TRBJ2-5 TRBV9 CASSPGLAGGSGQETQYF TGTGCCAGCAGCCCAGGGCTAGCGGGAGGATCGGGTCAAGAGACCCAGTACTTC
TRBD2 - TRBJ2-3 TRBV20-1 CSATRLAGDTDTQYF TGCAGTGCCACGAGACTAGCGGGTGACACAGATACGCAGTATTTT
TRBD1 - TRBJ1-3 TRBV6-7 CASSHRDRVLYTIYF TGTGCCAGCAGTCACCGGGACAGGGTGTTATACACCATATATTTT
TRBD2 once TRBJ2-2 TRBV20-1 CSARSQLAVNTGELFF TGCAGTGCTAGATCCCAACTAGCGGTAAACACCGGGGAGCTGTTTTTT
- - TRBJ2-6 TRBV10-3 CATGTSGANVLTF TGTGCCACCGGGACGAGCGGGGCCAACGTCCTGACTTTC
- many TRBJ2-7 TRBV24-1 CATSGNSYEQYF TGTGCCACCAGTGGCAATTCCTACGAGCAGTACTTC
- many TRBJ2-7 TRBV5-4 CASSVEWVAEQYF TGTGCCAGCAGCGTGGAGTGGGTTGCCGAGCAGTACTTC
TRBD2 - TRBJ2-7 TRBV5-4 CASSLGLAANTITYEQYF TGTGCCAGCAGCTTGGGGCTAGCGGCCAACACGATTACCTACGAGCAGTACTTC
- many TRBJ1-2 TRBV19 CASSDFRDGLGYTF TGTGCCAGTAGTGACTTCCGGGACGGTCTTGGCTACACCTTC
- - TRBJ2-5 TRBV7-2 CASSPAFSAVRETQYF TGTGCCAGCAGCCCCGCCTTTAGCGCGGTTCGAGAGACCCAGTACTTC
- many TRBJ2-7 TRBV6-5 CASRLGDRPGEQYF TGTGCCAGCAGACTTGGGGACCGCCCCGGGGAGCAGTACTTC
TRBD1 - TRBJ2-7 TRBV6-5 CASSGTGQGQYF TGTGCCAGCAGCGGGACAGGGCAAGGGCAGTACTTC
- - TRBJ2-3 TRBV29-1 CSVDGGTTDTQYF TGCAGCGTTGATGGTGGGACCACAGATACGCAGTATTTT
TRBD1 - TRBJ2-1 TRBV7-6 CASSLGGQNNEQFF TGTGCCAGCAGCTTAGGGGGACAGAACAATGAGCAGTTCTTC
TRBD2 - TRBJ2-1 TRBV10-3 CAIRPLAGASNEQFF TGTGCCATCAGGCCACTAGCGGGGGCCAGCAATGAGCAGTTCTTC